These 5 T cell receptor beta chains originate from one sample sequenced in a study of graft-versus-host responses after intestinal transplantation. TCRdb's table, derived via immunoSEQ multiplex PCR, lists solely in-frame clones and lacks some. The sample has tens of thousands of clones, around 93% seen once. Their antigen targets remain unknown. Specimen: unstimulated CD4+ T cells sorted from spleen or lymph node cells, collected before transplant. The receptors derive from a human donor who was the organ donor for an intestinal transplant.

The V call is TRBV6-5, the J call TRBJ1-6; no reliable D call. This CDR3 comprises 13 residues. In germline, CDR1 is MNHEY, CDR2 SVGAGI. V dropped 6 bases and J dropped 8 bases, with 11 bases sitting between them. The CDR3, as DNA: TGTGCCAGCAGGCAGAGCGGAGATTCACCCCTCCACTTT. It encodes CASRQSGDSPLHF.

The V and J genes are TRBV4-3 and TRBJ2-3; no clear D. Per germline, CDR1 LGHNA and CDR2 YSLEER. The CDR3 has 15 residues. The germline V and J ends were trimmed by 2 bases and 0 bases, with 9 bases remaining between them. This chain's CDR3 is CASSQLGRSTDTQYF. The CDR3, as DNA: TGCGCCAGCAGCCAACTCGGAAGGAGCACAGATACGCAGTATTTT.

The chain recombines TRBV28 with TRBJ1-4, with 9 bases matching TRBD1. Trimming at V came to 5 bases and at J to 7 bases, leaving 8 bases not matched to a gene. The CDR3 covers 15 residues. Germline assignment: CDR1 MDHEN and CDR2 SYDVKM. The CDR3 DNA is TGTGCCAGCAGTCCGCCGGGACAGGGCGGTGAAAAACTGTTTTTT. It translates to CASSPPGQGGEKLFF.

CDR3 in DNA: TGTGCCAGCTCACCACCCCCAGGGCATCCAGAGACCCAGTACTTC. Amino acid sequence: CASSPPPGHPETQYF. This chain joins TRBV18 and TRBJ2-5, with D possibly TRBD1 on 5 matching bases. CDR3 length equals 15 residues. Germline V gene lookup returns CDR1 KGHSH and CDR2 LQKENI. Deletions cut 0 bases from V and 4 bases from J, with 12 bases between.

The J gene is TRBJ1-1, the V gene TRBV6-5, with D hard to call. V lost 6 bases and J 1 base, leaving 3 bases between the germline ends. The CDR3 is made up of 11 amino acids. Per germline, CDR1 MNHEY and CDR2 SVGAGI. The CDR3 coding sequence is TGTGCCAGCAGCGCGAACACTGAAGCTTTCTTT. Protein product: CASSANTEAFF.